Given below is one TCR beta chain in context. No antigen is known for it. This sample is drawn from a study of cytomegalovirus exposure and HLA in healthy donors. Findings and caveats of the study: Later, TCR association rates were found to vary by HLA locus, highest for DRB1 and lowest for HLA-C. In a later analysis, V- and J-gene trimming of beta chains associated with a DCLRE1C missense variant, replicated independently. For most TCR beta V segments, an earlier analysis put the productive rate at about 87% or about 30% of the time.

Researchers ran the PCR with 60 Vbeta and 13 Jbeta primers. Authors' data handling: Approximately 12 million of 75 million to 85 million unique TCR beta chains were shared, per a later count. Produced via immunoSEQ multiplex PCR; TCRdb's table is partial and in-frame only. Clone size and V and J calls were adopted from that table, with D and trimming inferred from the DNA. This sample has over 150,000 clones, with 80% to 90% found just once. The CDR3 runs 15 residues. The V gene's germline CDR1 is LNHDA and CDR2 SQIVND (reference sequence). The V end was cut by 6 bases, the J end by 0 bases, with 12 bases between.

The origin of this receptor is a man aged 50 to 59 in good health and CMV-seropositive. The chain recombines TRBV19 with TRBJ1-3; D is unclear. The specimen was PBMCs. Here the CDR3 DNA reads TGTGCCAGTAGGGAAGACACCTACTCTGGAAACACCATATATTTT. It yields the protein CASREDTYSGNTIYF.